This T cell receptor beta chain derives from a study of shared clonotypes between healthy human individuals. Trimming removed 1 base from V and 8 bases from J, with 8 bases in between. The CDR3 has 12 residues. Germline V gives CDR1 SGHVS, CDR2 FQNEAQ. Naive CD8 isolation took CD45RO-negative cells positively selected for CCR7 and excluded terminally differentiated effector memory CD45RA+ cells. Assay used: immunoSEQ multiplex PCR; TCRdb lists only in-frame clones, some missing. The table shows around 2,000,000 clones, with around 96% occurring only once. This clonotype was sampled from a man between 18 and 35 years old in good health. The sequenced sample consisted of naive CD8+ T cells sorted from blood. V gene TRBV7-8 combines with J gene TRBJ1-2; tentatively, D is TRBD1 (6 bases). CDR3: CASSLDGGGYTF. The CDR3, as DNA: TGTGCCAGCAGCTTAGACGGGGGCGGCTACACCTTC.